A single sample is the source of the 6 T cell receptor beta chains below, sequenced in a study of T-cell reconstitution after alpha-beta-depleted transplantation in children (dated by TCRdb to the mid-2010s). The library came from PCR. Sequenced on an Illumina HiSeq 2500. TCR library preparation used molecular barcoding, with unique molecular identifiers applied to normalize quantification of the TCRbeta repertoire. TCRdb reworked the public reads: Q25 trimming with fastp, MiXCR clone assembly, productive beta chains retained. Rows are unified per CDR3 protein, each entry keeping the most common DNA and genes. The sample data list some 490,000 distinct CDR3 sequences, and roughly an eighth of these were observed just once. The ten largest clonotypes hold about 5.4% of the sample. The specimen comprised PBMCs from the stem cell graft donor, sampled from the stem cell graft. These receptors came from a human donor who donated a stem cell graft to a child with combined immunodeficiency.

V usage is TRBV27 and J usage is TRBJ2-1; D ambiguous. Trimming pared 2 bases from V and 9 bases from J, leaving 11 bases between. The germline gives CDR1 MNHEY, CDR2 SMNVEV (reference sequence). The CDR3 totals 13 residues. The CDR3 loop is CASSLTVFGEQFF. The CDR3 nucleotides are TGTGCCAGCAGTTTAACAGTATTCGGTGAGCAGTTCTTC.

This clonotype was found a few times. This chain connects TRBV24-1 to TRBJ2-3; no clear D. CDR1 is KGHDR, CDR2 SFDVKD, per germline. The CDR3 sequence is 14 residues long. V gave up 7 bases and J gave up 1 base, with 11 bases separating them. CDR3 DNA: TGTGCCACCAGCGAGTGGGCAGGCACAGATACGCAGTATTTT. Encoded protein: CATSEWAGTDTQYF.

This clonotype was detected many times. This sequence joins TRBV9 and TRBJ2-1, with a possible D match to TRBD2 (6 bases). Trimming pared 3 bases from V and 3 bases from J, leaving 10 bases between. CDR1 is SGDLS and CDR2 is YYNGEE in the germline V gene. The CDR3 contains 14 residues. The CDR3 nucleotides read TGTGCCAGCAGCGCTCGGGGGAGCTACAATGAGCAGTTCTTC. This codes for CASSARGSYNEQFF.

This clonotype was detected ten times or more. The CDR3 loop is CATSDFTDTQYF. In nucleotides, the CDR3 is TGTGCCACCAGTGATTTCACGGATACGCAGTATTTT. The chain employs TRBV24-1 and TRBJ2-3; D unclear. Looked up from germline, CDR1 is KGHDR and CDR2 is SFDVKD. Trimming stripped 1 base from V and 6 bases from J, with 4 bases between. The CDR3 covers 12 residues.

This clonotype was observed a few times. The chain recombines TRBV12-3 or TRBV12-4 with TRBJ1-1, with no clear D. V was shortened by 10 bases and J by 2 bases, with 5 bases between the two germline ends. The CDR3 is made up of 10 amino acids. CDR3 sequence: CATRNTEAFF. The CDR3 coding sequence is TGTGCCACCCGAAACACTGAAGCTTTCTTT.

This clonotype was detected ten times or more. The chain carries TRBV9 and TRBJ2-1; D ambiguous. Looked up from germline, CDR1 is SGDLS and CDR2 is YYNGEE. Trimming left V 1 base short and J 8 bases short, with 4 bases between. The CDR3 has 11 amino acids. CDR3 in amino acids: CASSVTHEQFF. CDR3 nucleotide sequence: TGTGCCAGCAGCGTAACGCATGAGCAGTTCTTC.